Following are 7 T cell receptor beta chains from one sample sequenced in a study of cytomegalovirus exposure and HLA in healthy donors. It was with 60 Vbeta and 13 Jbeta primers that the PCR ran. The table came from immunoSEQ multiplex PCR; TCRdb's copy has only in-frame clones and leaves some out. Here the sample spans some 170,000 clones, 80% being singletons. The specimen was PBMCs. The receptors stem from a man aged 30 to 45 in good health and CMV-seronegative.

The rearrangement uses TRBV6-6 and TRBJ2-7, with 9 nucleotides matching TRBD1. The CDR3 has 15 residues. CDR1 MNHNY and CDR2 SVGAGI come from the germline V gene (reference sequence). V trimming: 6 bases; J trimming: 6 bases; junction bases outside the gene matches: 12. CDR3 region: CASRSTGTGPSEQYF. In DNA form, the CDR3 reads TGTGCCAGCAGATCAACCGGGACAGGGCCCTCCGAGCAGTACTTC.

The V and J genes are TRBV10-1 and TRBJ2-5; 10 bases match TRBD1. The CDR3 runs to 13 residues. Losses at the gene ends were 6 bases for V and 5 bases for J; bases not matched to a gene: 3. Germline V gene data show CDR1 as WNHNN and CDR2 as SYGVQD (reference sequence). The CDR3 DNA reads as TGCGCCAGCAGCCTGGACAGGGGGGAGACCCAGTACTTC. This codes for CASSLDRGETQYF.

This clone came up a few times. The genes are TRBV5-1 and TRBJ2-7; TRBD2 matches at 9 bases. This CDR3 contains 16 residues. V was clipped by 0 bases and J by 6 bases; unmatched bases: 10. CDR1 is SGHRS, CDR2 YFSETQ, per germline. CDR3 loop: CASSLEGASGTGEQYF. The CDR3 DNA is TGCGCCAGCAGCTTGGAGGGGGCTAGCGGGACGGGCGAGCAGTACTTC. Full variable domain (remainder filled in from reference TRBV5-1 and TRBJ2-7): KAGVTQTPRYLIKTRGQQVTLSCSPISGHRSVSWYQQTPGQGLQFLFEYFSETQRNKGNFPGRFSGRQFSNSRSEMNVSTLELGDSALYLCASSLEGASGTGEQYFGPGTRLTVT.

This clone has a single count. The chain employs TRBV7-9 and TRBJ1-1; D perhaps matches TRBD1 (5 bases). CDR3 length: 12 residues. CDR1 is SEHNR and CDR2 is FQNEAQ in the germline V gene (reference sequence). Trimming pared 5 bases from V and 8 bases from J, leaving 12 bases between. In DNA form, the CDR3 reads TGTGCCAGCAGCCTCCGGCCAGGGGAAGCTTTCTTT. It yields the protein CASSLRPGEAFF.

The chain has TRBV5-1 and TRBJ2-1; 8 nucleotides line up with TRBD2. This CDR3 comprises 15 residues. The V and J ends lost 4 bases and 7 bases, in that order; junction bases with no gene match: 10. From germline, CDR1 is SGHRS and CDR2 YFSETQ. The CDR3, as DNA: TGCGCCAGCAGCCCACTAGCGGCCTCAGTGAATGAGCAGTTCTTC. It codes for CASSPLAASVNEQFF.

V is TRBV18 and J is TRBJ1-5, with D possibly being TRBD1 (6 bases). Trimming shortened V by 3 bases and J by 11 bases, and 20 bases separated the two germline ends. The V gene's germline CDR1 is KGHSH and CDR2 LQKENI. The CDR3 has 15 residues. The CDR3 sequence: CASSPEQGQLASQHF. CDR3 DNA: TGTGCCAGCTCACCGGAACAGGGCCAACTCGCGTCCCAGCATTTT.

The V and J genes are TRBV7-6 and TRBJ1-5; 8 bases fit TRBD1. This CDR3 comprises 14 residues. Trimming took 5 bases from V and 2 from J; bases not matched to a gene: 2. The germline gives CDR1 SGHVS, CDR2 FNYEAQ. CDR3 sequence: CASSPDRGNQPQHF. DNA of the CDR3: TGTGCCAGCAGCCCGGACAGGGGCAATCAGCCCCAGCATTTT.